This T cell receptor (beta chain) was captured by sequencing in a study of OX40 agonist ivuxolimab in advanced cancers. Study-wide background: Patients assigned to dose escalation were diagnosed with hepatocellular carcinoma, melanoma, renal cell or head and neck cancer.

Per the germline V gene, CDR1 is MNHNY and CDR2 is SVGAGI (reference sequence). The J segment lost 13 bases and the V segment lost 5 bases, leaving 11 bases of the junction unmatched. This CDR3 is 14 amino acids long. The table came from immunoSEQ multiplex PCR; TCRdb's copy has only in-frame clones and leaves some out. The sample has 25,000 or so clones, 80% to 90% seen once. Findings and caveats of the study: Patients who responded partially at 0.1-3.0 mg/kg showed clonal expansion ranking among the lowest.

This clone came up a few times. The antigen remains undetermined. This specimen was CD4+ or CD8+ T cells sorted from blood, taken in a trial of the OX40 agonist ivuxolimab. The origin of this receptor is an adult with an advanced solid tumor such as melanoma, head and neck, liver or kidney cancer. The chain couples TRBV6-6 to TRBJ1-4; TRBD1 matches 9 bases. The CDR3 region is CASSGTGGGRGLFF. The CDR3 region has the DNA TGTGCCAGCAGTGGTACAGGGGGCGGGAGAGGACTGTTTTTT.